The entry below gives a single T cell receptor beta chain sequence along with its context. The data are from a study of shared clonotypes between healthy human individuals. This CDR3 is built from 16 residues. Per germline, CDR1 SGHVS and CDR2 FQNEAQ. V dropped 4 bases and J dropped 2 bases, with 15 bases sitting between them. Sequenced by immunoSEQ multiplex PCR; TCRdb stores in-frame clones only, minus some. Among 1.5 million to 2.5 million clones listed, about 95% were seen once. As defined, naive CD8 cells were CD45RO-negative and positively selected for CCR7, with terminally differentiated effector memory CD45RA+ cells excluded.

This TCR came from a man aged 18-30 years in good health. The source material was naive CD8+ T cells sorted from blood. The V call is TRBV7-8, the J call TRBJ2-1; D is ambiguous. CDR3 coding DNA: TGTGCCAGCAGCTCCCCCGAGTGGCAAACCTACAATGAGCAGTTCTTC. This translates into CASSSPEWQTYNEQFF.